These T cell receptor beta chains were read from a single sample in a study of blood T cell repertoires in COVID-19. The protocol was immunoSEQ multiplex PCR, while the TCRdb copy is restricted to in-frame clones and leaves out a portion. The sample includes about 300,000 clones, over 85% of them seen just once. What was sequenced was peripheral blood. These receptors were obtained from a young woman with COVID-19, enrolled during active disease. CDR3s include the opening cysteine and the closing phenylalanine or tryptophan. D genes are given only for firm matches. Where a row states a size, it is once, few, many or the class of an expanded clone; other rows omit it.

>TRBV5-1|.|.|TRBJ2-5
CASSLDGETQYF
TGCGCCAGCAGCTTGGACGGGGAGACCCAGTACTTC
>TRBV2|.|once|TRBJ1-5
CASSESPNQPQHF
TGTGCCAGCAGTGAATCTCCTAATCAGCCCCAGCATTTT
>TRBV6-5|.|.|TRBJ1-4
CASSLGGPGEKLFF
TGTGCCAGCAGTTTGGGGGGGCCAGGGGAAAAACTGTTTTTT
>TRBV5-6|.|.|TRBJ1-2
CASSLDRGGGGNYGYTF
TGTGCCAGCAGCTTGGACAGAGGTGGAGGCGGTAACTATGGCTACACCTTC
>TRBV3-1/TRBV3-2|.|.|TRBJ1-1
CASSRQENTEAFF
TGTGCCAGCAGCCGACAGGAGAACACTGAAGCTTTCTTT
>TRBV19|.|.|TRBJ2-1
CASSIGGPGNPGNEQFF
TGTGCCAGTAGTATAGGAGGTCCAGGGAATCCTGGAAATGAGCAGTTCTTC
>TRBV27|.|.|TRBJ1-2
CASRSPPARGYTF
TGTGCCAGCAGGTCGCCCCCAGCGCGGGGCTACACCTTC
>TRBV4-1|.|.|TRBJ2-7
CASSQGSGSYEQYF
TGCGCCAGCAGCCAAGGTAGCGGATCCTACGAGCAGTACTTC
>TRBV19|.|.|TRBJ1-5
CASSTPGWGGGNQPQHF
TGTGCCAGTAGTACACCCGGTTGGGGCGGGGGTAATCAGCCCCAGCATTTT
>TRBV4-3|.|.|TRBJ2-1
CASSHGGGGAGEQFF
TGCGCCAGCAGCCACGGGGGAGGGGGGGCAGGTGAGCAGTTCTTC
>TRBV6-5|.|.|TRBJ1-3
CATESRGAAGNTIYF
TGTGCCACCGAAAGTAGGGGCGCAGCTGGAAACACCATATATTTT
>TRBV7-2|TRBD1|.|TRBJ1-2
CASSLAGTGVDYGYTF
TGTGCCAGCAGCTTAGCCGGGACAGGGGTGGACTATGGCTACACCTTC
>TRBV7-9|.|.|TRBJ1-2
CASSSSTRSYGYTF
TGTGCCAGCAGCTCCTCGACACGCAGCTATGGCTACACCTTC
>TRBV2|.|.|TRBJ1-2
CASSEGRRLNYGYTF
TGTGCCAGCAGTGAAGGGAGACGGCTTAACTATGGCTACACCTTC
>TRBV3-1/TRBV3-2|TRBD2|.|TRBJ2-1
CASSQKSPLAREEQFF
TGTGCCAGCAGCCAAAAAAGCCCCCTAGCGCGGGAGGAGCAGTTCTTC
>TRBV3-1/TRBV3-2|.|.|TRBJ1-4
CASSQGDSEFNEKLFF
TGTGCCAGCAGCCAAGGGGACTCAGAATTTAATGAAAAACTGTTTTTT